The entry that follows covers one T cell receptor beta chain sequence. Its antigen is unknown. J was trimmed by 1 base and V by 2 bases; bases with no gene match: 7. The CDR3 contains 16 residues. Germline CDR1 and CDR2: WSHSY and SAAADI. The sample is drawn from a study of glioma-infiltrating T cells after dendritic cell vaccination. Regarding the study as a whole: No direct clonality-survival link was found; a diverse polyclonal response may matter. Only a small number of patients had complete blood and tumor samples.

Fresh-frozen tumor tissue and more than two years of survival data were available for all. The PCR used 60 V beta and 13 J beta primers. Only in-frame clones appear in the TCRdb table, and some are missing; sequencing was by immunoSEQ multiplex PCR. The profile shows fewer than 50,000 clones, 65% to 90% of them singletons. The origin of this receptor is a human donor with glioblastoma. The chain is built from TRBV10-2 and TRBJ1-2, with TRBD1 matching 7 bases. The sequences come from blood, collected before dendritic cell vaccination. As DNA, the CDR3 is TGCGCCAGCAGTGAGCCAGGGACAGACGGTAACTATGGCTACACCTTC. Translated: CASSEPGTDGNYGYTF.